The 17 T cell receptor beta chains given below trace back to one sample, sequenced in a study of shared clonotypes between healthy human individuals. Sequencing used immunoSEQ multiplex PCR; TCRdb keeps in-frame clones, though not all of them. Here the sample spans about 770,000 clones, around 77% being singletons. Sequencing was done on a sample of memory CD4+ T cells sorted from blood. Subset in this sample: CD45RA-negative fraction. These TCRs come from a woman in her thirties in good health.

This clone was counted ten times or more. This chain joins TRBV11-1 and TRBJ2-7; D unclear. V was trimmed by 1 base and J by 6 bases, leaving 13 bases between them. There are 14 residues in the CDR3. Germline V CDR1 and CDR2: SGHAT, FQDESV (reference sequence). The CDR3 DNA follows: TGTGCCAGCAGCTTAGTACCGCTGTTCAGCGAGCAGTACTTC. This encodes CASSLVPLFSEQYF.

This clone was seen a handful of times. This chain connects TRBV5-5 to TRBJ1-3; 7 nucleotides align to TRBD1. The length of the CDR3 is 16 residues. In germline, CDR1 is SGHKS, CDR2 YYEKEE (reference sequence). J gave up 0 bases and V 4 bases, and 7 bases lay outside the gene matches. This CDR3 reads CASSTETGTSGNTIYF. For the CDR3, the DNA is TGTGCCAGCAGCACTGAGACAGGGACCTCTGGAAACACCATATATTTT.

V gene TRBV5-1 combines with J gene TRBJ2-3; 7 positions agree with TRBD1. V lost 4 bases, J lost 1 base, and 3 bases stayed unmatched. The germline V gene has CDR1 SGHRS and CDR2 YFSETQ. CDR3 length: 14 amino acids. The CDR3 here is CASSTDRGTDTQYF. In DNA, the CDR3 is TGCGCCAGCAGCACCGACAGGGGCACAGATACGCAGTATTTT. Looking up the rest from reference TRBV5-1 and TRBJ2-3 gives the full variable domain: KAGVTQTPRYLIKTRGQQVTLSCSPISGHRSVSWYQQTPGQGLQFLFEYFSETQRNKGNFPGRFSGRQFSNSRSEMNVSTLELGDSALYLCASSTDRGTDTQYFGPGTRLTVL.

The chain links TRBV7-3 to TRBJ2-5; possibly TRBD2 for D (7 bases). CDR3 length equals 16 residues. Germline V CDR1 and CDR2: SGHTA, FQGTGA. V lost 5 bases and J lost 4, with 20 bases in between. CDR3 sequence reads: CASSPGVAGALETQYF. CDR3 DNA: TGTGCCAGCAGCCCAGGGGTGGCGGGGGCTTTAGAGACCCAGTACTTC.

The chain links TRBV28 to TRBJ1-5; no clear D. The CDR3 totals 13 residues. Germline CDR1 MDHEN, CDR2 SYDVKM. The ends were cut back, 7 bases at V and 9 bases at J, with 16 bases in the middle. The CDR3 DNA sequence: TGTGCCAGCATACTGCAACCTGGGTGGCCCCAGCATTTT. Amino acids: CASILQPGWPQHF. The full variable domain, completed using reference TRBV28 and TRBJ1-5, is DVKVTQSSRYLVKRTGEKVFLECVQDMDHENMFWYRQDPGLGLRLIYFSYDVKMKEKGDIPEGYSVSREKKERFSLILESASTNQTSMYLCASILQPGWPQHFGDGTRLSIL.

The chain is built from TRBV11-2 and TRBJ2-3; no firm D call. V was shortened by 2 bases and J by 2 bases, with 8 bases between the two germline ends. The CDR3 is made up of 14 amino acids. CDR1 is SGHAT, CDR2 FQNNGV, per germline. The CDR3 DNA is TGTGCCAGCAGCTTATGGTCCGCCACAGATACGCAGTATTTT. Amino acids: CASSLWSATDTQYF.

This sequence joins TRBV5-1 and TRBJ1-4; 7 bases fit TRBD1. This CDR3 is built from 15 residues. CDR1 is SGHRS, CDR2 YFSETQ, per germline. Germline trimming cut 4 bases from V and 6 bases from J; bases unmatched to any gene: 9. Here the CDR3 DNA reads TGCGCCAGCAGCGACCAGACAGGGCTAGATGAAAAACTGTTTTTT. This gives the protein CASSDQTGLDEKLFF.

Comments on this clone: Given a much more abundant clone one base away, this may be a read error. The same CDR3 is also encoded by other DNA sequences in this sample. J is TRBJ1-2 and V is TRBV13; the D gene is possibly TRBD1 (5 bases). This CDR3 is built from 13 residues. The V end was cut by 2 bases, the J end by 4 bases, with 8 bases between. In germline, CDR1 is PRHDT, CDR2 FYEKMQ (reference sequence). CDR3 sequence reads: CASSLRGSYGYTF. The CDR3 DNA reads as TGTGCCAGCAGCTTAAGGGGATCCTATGGCTACACCTTC.

This clone turned up a few times. V is TRBV6-1 and J is TRBJ2-3; 7 bases fit TRBD2. V was clipped by 2 bases and J by 1 base; unmatched bases: 3. The CDR3 consists of 15 residues. Germline V gives CDR1 MNHNS, CDR2 SASEGT. CDR3 residues: CASSESAGGTDTQYF. CDR3 sequence (DNA): TGTGCCAGCAGTGAAAGTGCGGGGGGCACAGATACGCAGTATTTT.

The V gene is TRBV6-4, the J gene TRBJ2-5; 9 nucleotides line up with TRBD2. V shed 3 bases, J shed 4 bases, and the junction held 9 bases outside the gene matches. From germline, CDR1 is MRHNA and CDR2 SNTAGT. The CDR3 runs to 16 residues. The chain's CDR3 is CASSELAGSGRETQYF. CDR3 coding DNA: TGTGCCAGCAGTGAGCTAGCGGGATCTGGCAGAGAGACCCAGTACTTC.

V usage is TRBV7-9 and J usage is TRBJ1-2; TRBD1 is a possible D gene (5 bases). The CDR3 is 12 residues long. Trimming left V 4 bases short and J 8 bases short, with 11 bases between. CDR1 and CDR2 from the germline V gene are SEHNR and FQNEAQ (reference sequence). Written as DNA, the CDR3 is TGTGCCAGCAGCTCCGGGACGCCCGGCTACACCTTC. Translating it yields CASSSGTPGYTF.

About this clone itself: A far larger clone is one nucleotide away, so this likely arose from a read error. Other DNA sequences from this sample encode an identical CDR3 as well. The CDR3 reads CASSLGASGQGAGEQYF. The CDR3 region has the DNA TGCGCCAGCAGCTTGGGAGCCTCGGGCCAGGGGGCGGGGGAGCAGTACTTC. V usage is TRBV5-1 and J usage is TRBJ2-7; 8 nucleotides match TRBD1. Germline V gives CDR1 SGHRS, CDR2 YFSETQ. Trimming at V came to 0 bases and at J to 7 bases, leaving 15 bases not matched to a gene. The CDR3 spans 17 residues.

The gene calls are TRBV7-9 and TRBJ2-1; the match to TRBD2 covers 15 bases. V trimming: 5 bases; J trimming: 5 bases; junction bases outside the gene matches: 13. CDR3 size: 19 residues. The V gene's germline CDR1 is SEHNR and CDR2 FQNEAQ (reference sequence). CDR3 sequence reads: CASSLGTSGRRGGDNEQFF. As DNA, the CDR3 is TGTGCCAGCAGCCTAGGGACTAGCGGGAGGAGGGGTGGTGACAATGAGCAGTTCTTC.

The chain recombines TRBV14 with TRBJ1-1; D is uncertain. Trimming took off 4 bases at V and 1 base at J, with 13 bases between the two ends. The CDR3 runs 15 residues. Germline CDR1 reads SGHDN; CDR2 reads FVKESK. The CDR3 region is CASSPNPDPNTEAFF. The CDR3 nucleotides are TGTGCCAGCAGCCCGAATCCGGACCCGAACACTGAAGCTTTCTTT.

The chain has TRBV15 and TRBJ2-3; 7 bases map to TRBD1. V was pared by 0 bases and J by 7 bases, with 4 bases of the junction left unmatched. The CDR3 has 14 residues. Germline CDR1 and CDR2: LNHNV and YYDKDF (reference sequence). This CDR3 reads CATSREQGIYTQYF. As DNA, the CDR3 is TGTGCCACCAGCAGAGAACAGGGGATATATACGCAGTATTTT.

The chain is built from TRBV18 and TRBJ2-1; 9 bases fit TRBD1. The CDR3 has 15 residues. The germline V gene encodes CDR1 KGHSH and CDR2 LQKENI. V trimming: 5 bases; J trimming: 4 bases; junction bases outside the gene matches: 6. The CDR3 DNA is TGTGCCAGCTCAATCGGGACAGGGCGTTACAATGAGCAGTTCTTC. It translates to CASSIGTGRYNEQFF.

This clone was observed a handful of times. The chain has TRBV6-6 and TRBJ2-3, with 7 nucleotides matching TRBD1. The trim removed 6 bases at V and 0 bases at J, leaving 6 bases unmatched. Germline values: CDR1 MNHNY, CDR2 SVGAGI (reference sequence). CDR3 size: 15 residues. CDR3: CASSHRGTSTDTQYF. The CDR3 DNA reads TGTGCCAGCAGCCACAGGGGCACAAGCACAGATACGCAGTATTTT.